The next 23 T cell receptor beta chains were all read from a single sample in a study of identical twins. TCRdb re-derived calls from the 5' RACE reads in MiXCR, one entry per CDR3 protein. The sample contains some 500,000 distinct CDR3 sequences, roughly a fifth of which appear only once. These data were also reused for a study on T cells expressing NK-cell markers.

Sample: CD4+ T cells sorted from blood. Receptors originate from a woman under 30 in good health.

This chain uses TRBV12-3 or TRBV12-4 with TRBJ1-2; 7 bases agree with TRBD1. Trimming at V came to 6 bases and at J to 7 bases, leaving 11 bases not matched to a gene. This CDR3 has 14 residues. CDR3 sequence: CASSPRQGLGGYTF. The CDR3 DNA reads TGTGCCAGCAGCCCCAGACAGGGTCTAGGTGGCTACACCTTC.

This chain connects TRBV15 to TRBJ1-2, with 7 positions matching TRBD1. V gave up 1 base and J gave up 5 bases; unmatched junction bases: 13. The CDR3 is 17 amino acids. Germline lookup yields CDR1 LNHNV and CDR2 YYDKDF (reference sequence). This CDR3 is CATSRATSGTEQYGYTF. As DNA, the CDR3 is TGTGCCACCAGCAGAGCGACCTCCGGGACAGAACAATATGGCTACACCTTC.

The sample holds many counts of this clonotype. The gene calls are TRBV29-1 and TRBJ1-1; D might be TRBD1 (6 bases). V lost 4 bases, J lost 4 bases, and 13 bases lay in between. Germline-derived CDR1 and CDR2 are SQVTM and ANQGSEA. This CDR3 has 13 amino acids. Here the CDR3 DNA reads TGCAGCGTTGGGCAGGGGTGGGCCACTGAAGCTTTCTTT. Residues: CSVGQGWATEAFF.

Many counts were recorded for this clonotype. One end of the junction is discordant with germline, which a read error may explain. This chain connects TRBV28 to TRBJ2-7, with a possible D match to TRBD1 (6 bases). The CDR3 runs to 11 residues. Germline assignment: CDR1 MDHEN and CDR2 SYDVKM. The CDR3 DNA reads as TGTGCCAGCAGAAACAACAGGGTGTCTCACTTC. Translation gives CASRNNRVSHF.

The CDR3 coding sequence is TGTGCCTGGACACCCTTCCTAAAAAACTACGAGCAGTACTTC. This encodes CAWTPFLKNYEQYF. The rearrangement joins TRBV30 to TRBJ2-7, with no clear D. This CDR3 is built from 14 residues. Germline loops: CDR1 GTSNPN, CDR2 SVGIG (reference sequence). V was cut by 4 bases and J by 3 bases, with 16 bases left in between.

This clonotype came up many times. The chain uses TRBV12-3 or TRBV12-4 and TRBJ2-7; D call uncertain. V was shortened by 3 bases and J by 1 base, with 7 bases between the two germline ends. This CDR3 contains 13 residues. The CDR3 reads CASSLTDSYEQYF. The CDR3 DNA is TGTGCCAGCAGTTTGACCGATTCCTACGAGCAGTACTTC.

In this sample, this clonotype turned up many times. The chain combines TRBV20-1 with TRBJ1-6, with D maybe TRBD1 (6 bases). The CDR3 has 17 amino acids. Germline values: CDR1 DFQATT, CDR2 SNEGSKA (reference sequence). Between the trimmed V and J ends, which lost 6 bases and 0 bases, there was a span of 18 bases. The CDR3 sequence: CSARKAGGSSYNSPLHF. CDR3 DNA sequence: TGCAGTGCCCGAAAAGCGGGGGGCAGCTCCTATAATTCACCCCTCCACTTT.

The chain recombines TRBV5-6 with TRBJ1-1; 8 nucleotides agree with TRBD1. Trimming cost V 0 bases and J 3 bases; bases outside gene matches: 4. The CDR3 has 15 amino acids. Germline V gene data show CDR1 as SGHDT and CDR2 as YYEEEE. The CDR3 DNA reads TGTGCCAGCAGCTTGGCCGGACAGGGAGACACTGAAGCTTTCTTT. Protein product: CASSLAGQGDTEAFF.

The genes are TRBV30 and TRBJ2-5; 11 bases match TRBD1. The CDR3 length is 14 residues. CDR1 is GTSNPN, CDR2 SVGIG, per germline (reference sequence). V lost 8 bases to trimming and J lost 2 bases; unmatched junction nucleotides: 7. The CDR3 nucleotides read TGTGCCCAGGGGACAGGGGGAAATCAAGAGACCCAGTACTTC. Its translation: CAQGTGGNQETQYF.

This clonotype has only a few counts. The chain joins TRBV20-1 to TRBJ2-1, with 13 bases identical to TRBD2. The V gene end was trimmed by 4 bases and the J gene end by 6 bases; junction bases not matched to a gene: 3. The CDR3 is 14 residues long. CDR1 DFQATT and CDR2 SNEGSKA come from the germline V gene (reference sequence). Here the CDR3 reads CSATGLAGTNEQFF. The CDR3 bases are TGCAGTGCTACGGGACTAGCGGGGACCAATGAGCAGTTCTTC.

The V gene is TRBV16, the J gene TRBJ2-7; a possible D gene is TRBD1 (5 bases). The V and J ends lost 4 bases and 6 bases respectively, with 16 bases between them. This CDR3 comprises 14 residues. Germline V gene data show CDR1 as KGHSY and CDR2 as FQNENV. The CDR3 nucleotides are TGTGCCAGCAGCCGCAACCGGAAGGGGCCCGAGCAGTACTTC. This codes for CASSRNRKGPEQYF.

This clonotype has just a few counts. The rearrangement joins TRBV5-6 to TRBJ1-1; TRBD1 is a possible D gene (6 bases). Trimming stripped 2 bases from V and 7 bases from J, with 18 bases between. The CDR3 runs to 15 residues. Germline V lookup: CDR1 SGHDT, CDR2 YYEEEE. Here the CDR3 DNA reads TGTGCCAGCAGCTTTAGAGTACAGGGCGGCGGTGAAGCTTTCTTT. It translates to CASSFRVQGGGEAFF.

The CDR3 DNA follows: TGCAGTGCTAGAGGTAACTTCGAATCCAATGAGCAGTTCTTC. Translation: CSARGNFESNEQFF. The rearrangement links TRBV20-1 to TRBJ2-1; D is ambiguous. CDR1 and CDR2 (germline): DFQATT, SNEGSKA (reference sequence). V lost 1 base to trimming and J lost 6 bases, with 13 bases between them. The CDR3 length is 14 residues.

In its sample, this clonotype was seen a few times. The genes are TRBV5-1 and TRBJ2-7; 8 nucleotides agree with TRBD2. Losses at the gene ends were 4 bases for V and 3 bases for J; bases not matched to a gene: 9. The length of the CDR3 is 15 residues. Germline CDR1 and CDR2: SGHRS and YFSETQ. The CDR3 DNA follows: TGCGCCAGCAGCCCGGGAGGGGGATTCCGCTACGAGCAGTACTTC. Protein: CASSPGGGFRYEQYF.

This clonotype came up a few times. The chain combines TRBV18 with TRBJ1-4; 7 nucleotides agree with TRBD1. Germline V gene data show CDR1 as KGHSH and CDR2 as LQKENI. The CDR3 is made up of 14 amino acids. V shed 2 bases and J 6 bases; nucleotides not matched to a gene: 3. CDR3: CASSPIQGDEKLFF. CDR3 DNA sequence: TGTGCCAGCTCACCAATCCAGGGGGATGAAAAACTGTTTTTT.

The chain links TRBV12-3 or TRBV12-4 to TRBJ1-2, with D unresolved. This CDR3 is built from 15 residues. V lost 7 bases, J lost 8 bases, and 23 bases lay in between. CDR3 amino acids: CASTHRVPPGGGYTF. The CDR3, as DNA: TGTGCCAGCACCCACCGGGTCCCCCCGGGAGGAGGCTACACCTTC.

This clonotype came up a few times. V usage is TRBV6-5 and J usage is TRBJ2-3; D gene ambiguous. Deletions cut 0 bases from V and 5 bases from J, with 9 bases between. This CDR3 contains 14 residues. Germline V gene data show CDR1 as MNHEY and CDR2 as SVGAGI. The CDR3 region has the DNA TGTGCCAGCAGTTACTCGATTCTACGAGATACGCAGTATTTT. It is translated as CASSYSILRDTQYF.

The sample holds a few counts of this clonotype. The chain is built from TRBV7-9 and TRBJ2-7, with TRBD2 identical over 7 bases. CDR3 size: 13 residues. V gave up 8 bases and J gave up 2 bases; unmatched junction bases: 6. CDR1 and CDR2 (germline): SEHNR, FQNEAQ (reference sequence). This CDR3 reads CASLPAGPYEQYF. The CDR3, as DNA: TGTGCCAGCCTGCCAGCGGGGCCCTACGAGCAGTACTTC.

The chain recombines TRBV5-8 with TRBJ2-4, with D perhaps given as TRBD1 or TRBD2 (5 bases each). Germline lookup yields CDR1 SGHTS and CDR2 YDEGEE. V lost 4 bases and J lost 6, with 17 bases in between. The CDR3 is 15 residues long. The CDR3 bases are TGTGCCAGCAGCCCCGGGACGGTGAGCTTAAACATTCAGTACTTC. Protein product: CASSPGTVSLNIQYF.

V usage is TRBV9 and J usage is TRBJ2-6; D not certain. The germline V and J ends were trimmed by 0 bases and 0 bases, with 4 bases remaining between them. The CDR3 is 15 amino acids. Germline lookup yields CDR1 SGDLS and CDR2 YYNGEE. The CDR3, as DNA: TGTGCCAGCAGCGTAGGAGGCTCTGGGGCCAACGTCCTGACTTTC. This translates into CASSVGGSGANVLTF.

This clonotype turned up a few times. This chain joins TRBV6-1 and TRBJ1-1; D might be TRBD1 (5 bases). The CDR3 contains 15 residues. V gave up 6 bases and J gave up 6 bases, with 20 bases separating them. Germline CDR1 and CDR2: MNHNS and SASEGT. The CDR3 DNA is TGTGCCAGCAGCCCCTTATATGGGGGAGTTTCTGAAGCTTTCTTT. Translating it yields CASSPLYGGVSEAFF.

A few counts support this clonotype. The chain combines TRBV27 with TRBJ2-2; D may be TRBD1 (5 bases). Germline V gene lookup returns CDR1 MNHEY and CDR2 SMNVEV (reference sequence). The CDR3 runs to 15 residues. Between the trimmed V and J ends, which lost 3 bases and 5 bases, there was a span of 13 bases. CDR3 sequence: CASSFRATRTGELFF. CDR3 bases: TGTGCCAGCAGTTTCAGGGCGACGAGGACCGGGGAGCTGTTTTTT.

The CDR3 region has the DNA TGTGCCAGCAGCCCCCCGGGGTCGGTCTTGACTGAAGCTTTCTTT. Translating gives CASSPPGSVLTEAFF. The chain uses TRBV9 and TRBJ1-1; D is ambiguous. The ends were cut back, 4 bases at V and 5 bases at J, with 18 bases in the middle. This CDR3 comprises 15 residues. Per germline, CDR1 SGDLS and CDR2 YYNGEE.